This T cell receptor (beta chain) is from a study of T cells in Graves' hyperthyroidism and ophthalmopathy. Ophthalmopathy in the patients scored at least 3 on Clinical Activity Score and at least 4 on NOSPECS grade, lasting under 3 months. More than 8.5 ml of fresh peripheral blood supplied the PBMCs. Amplified TCR beta CDR3 regions derived from RNA transcripts. The HTBI primer set was used in a first-round RT-PCR of the TCR CDR3. Using its own MiXCR run on the multiplex PCR reads, TCRdb lists one record per CDR3 protein. The sample lists fewer than 450,000 distinct CDR3 sequences, approximately 18% seen once, with around two fifths in the top ten. Trimming took 1 base from V and 9 from J, leaving 14 bases between them. CDR1 SGHAT and CDR2 FQNNGV come from the germline V gene. The CDR3 is 14 residues long. The table lists this clonotype with many counts. Its specificity is not known. Whole-study findings and limits: Ophthalmopathy was distinguished from stable hyperthyroidism by 13 V-J signatures. In blood, most of the thyroid clonotypes expanded above 0.001 were also present.

The chain combines TRBV11-2 with TRBJ2-3, with unresolved D. This clonotype originated in a man between 18 and 35 years old with Graves' ophthalmopathy. The sample comprised blood. Here the CDR3 reads CASSLGNVQHTQYF. The CDR3 DNA reads as TGTGCCAGCAGCTTAGGCAACGTACAGCACACGCAGTATTTT.